One sample yielded the 23 T cell receptor beta chains listed below, sequenced in a study of human T cells and chemical hapten exposure. Sample time point: patch test 3, about 24 weeks after DPC sensitization. Treatment indicated: therapeutic diphenylcyclopropenone sensitization with weekly scalp DPC. TCRdb called the RACE reads again in MiXCR, with one record for every CDR3 protein. The sample records about 58,000 distinct CDR3 sequences, 9.5% to 15% being singletons. The specimen comprised whole blood, sampled in connection with sensitization to the hapten diphenylcyclopropenone (DPC). These receptors were collected from a man younger than 40 with alopecia areata. Some clones in this sample may be carry-over from other donors' samples.

This clonotype was seen many times. The chain combines TRBV9 with TRBJ2-7; D perhaps matches TRBD2 (6 bases). The germline gives CDR1 SGDLS, CDR2 YYNGEE. This CDR3 region has 15 residues. With 4 bases removed from V and 6 bases from J, the gap between germline ends came to 20 bases. The CDR3 sequence is CASSPTTTVGGEQYF. In DNA, the CDR3 is TGTGCCAGCAGCCCAACCACGACAGTGGGGGGCGAGCAGTACTTC.

The chain is built from TRBV9 and TRBJ2-1, with D possibly matching TRBD2 (5 bases). The germline V gene has CDR1 SGDLS and CDR2 YYNGEE. V lost 1 base and J 6 bases, leaving 11 bases between the germline ends. This CDR3 has 14 amino acids. The CDR3 DNA is TGTGCCAGCAGCGTATTGAGTGAGGGCAATGAGCAGTTCTTC. Translated: CASSVLSEGNEQFF.

This clonotype was observed a handful of times. The chain employs TRBV9 and TRBJ2-1; D is unresolved. Trimming stripped 6 bases from V and 0 bases from J, with 10 bases between. CDR3 size: 14 residues. Germline lookup yields CDR1 SGDLS and CDR2 YYNGEE. The CDR3 DNA is TGTGCCAGCAACTCAATCAGCTCCTACAATGAGCAGTTCTTC. This gives the protein CASNSISSYNEQFF.

The sample holds a few counts of this clonotype. The rearrangement joins TRBV3-2 to TRBJ2-1. TRBV3-2 is annotated as a pseudogene. CDR3 length: 13 amino acids. The CDR3 region is CASSQGPYNEQFF. In nucleotides, the CDR3 is TGTGCCAGCAGCCAAGGTCCCTACAATGAGCAGTTCTTC.

This clonotype was seen repeatedly, ten times or more. V is TRBV6-1 and J is TRBJ2-3; D is unclear. The V gene's germline CDR1 is MNHNS and CDR2 SASEGT. Trimming left V 0 bases short and J 3 bases short, with 7 bases between. The CDR3 is made up of 14 amino acids. CDR3 coding DNA: TGTGCCAGCAGTGAAGCAGGGAAGACAGATACGCAGTATTTT. Translation gives CASSEAGKTDTQYF.

This clonotype was counted a few times. The chain uses TRBV29-1 and TRBJ2-7; 7 bases line up with TRBD1. V shed 6 bases, J shed 2 bases, and the junction held 4 bases outside the gene matches. The V gene's germline CDR1 is SQVTM and CDR2 ANQGSEA. CDR3 length: 12 residues. The CDR3 sequence is CSVNRGPYEQYF. CDR3 sequence (DNA): TGCAGCGTCAACAGGGGTCCCTACGAGCAGTACTTC.

There are many counts of this clonotype. V gene TRBV3-1 combines with J gene TRBJ2-1; D is perhaps TRBD2 (6 bases). Germline values: CDR1 LGHDT, CDR2 YNNKEL (reference sequence). The V end lost 8 bases, the J end lost 10 bases, and 12 bases lay between the germline ends. The CDR3 is made up of 11 amino acids. In nucleotides, the CDR3 is TGTGCCAGCGCGGGGTTGGGGGAGCAGTTCTTC. It is translated as CASAGLGEQFF.

This clonotype was counted between two and nine times. J is TRBJ2-6 and V is TRBV6-6; possible D gene TRBD1, 6 bases. This CDR3 spans 18 amino acids. Deletions cut 5 bases from V and 0 bases from J, with 17 bases between. Germline CDR1 is MNHNY and CDR2 is SVGAGI (reference sequence). This CDR3 is CASSRYRVEGSGANVLTF. CDR3 DNA sequence: TGTGCCAGCAGTCGATACAGGGTGGAAGGCTCTGGGGCCAACGTCCTGACTTTC.

The sample holds many counts of this clonotype. This chain uses TRBV9 with TRBJ1-1; D gene unclear. Deletions cut 0 bases from V and 11 bases from J, with 14 bases between. CDR3 length equals 13 residues. Looked up from germline, CDR1 is SGDLS and CDR2 is YYNGEE. The CDR3 sequence is CASSVVSSVDAFF. The CDR3 coding sequence is TGTGCCAGCAGCGTAGTGTCTTCAGTGGACGCTTTCTTT.

V gene TRBV7-2 combines with J gene TRBJ2-5; D remains unclear. V was trimmed by 4 bases and J by 0 bases, leaving 9 bases between them. This CDR3 contains 14 residues. Per germline, CDR1 SGHTA and CDR2 FQGNSA. The CDR3 sequence: CASSSRPYQETQYF. CDR3 sequence (DNA): TGTGCCAGCAGCTCCCGCCCTTACCAAGAGACCCAGTACTTC.

The chain is built from TRBV11-3 and TRBJ2-3; 9 bases map to TRBD1. This CDR3 comprises 16 residues. V lost 0 bases, J lost 4 bases, and 5 bases stayed unmatched. The germline gives CDR1 SGHNT, CDR2 YENEEA. The CDR3 DNA reads as TGTGCCAGCAGCTTAGACGGACAGGGGTTCCCAGATACGCAGTATTTT. Amino acids: CASSLDGQGFPDTQYF.

This chain uses TRBV2 with TRBJ2-1; 10 nucleotides align to TRBD2. This CDR3 spans 14 amino acids. Germline-derived CDR1 and CDR2 are SNHLY and FYNNEI. With 7 bases clipped from V and 4 bases from J, the junction kept 4 bases outside the gene matches. The CDR3 loop reads CASTERGGYNEQFF. CDR3 nucleotides: TGTGCCAGCACGGAGCGGGGGGGATACAATGAGCAGTTCTTC.

The chain recombines TRBV28 with TRBJ1-6; D may be TRBD1 (5 bases). This CDR3 region has 12 residues. Germline V gene lookup returns CDR1 MDHEN and CDR2 SYDVKM. Trimming took 6 bases from V and 8 from J, leaving 8 bases between them. CDR3 region: CASSSGDSPLHF. In nucleotides, the CDR3 is TGTGCCAGCAGCTCGGGGGATTCACCCCTCCACTTT.

This clonotype was seen a few times. The chain joins TRBV7-8 to TRBJ2-4; D unclear. The CDR3 contains 14 residues. V shed 1 base and J shed 6 bases, with 10 bases lying between them. Germline V gene data show CDR1 as SGHVS and CDR2 as FQNEAQ. DNA for the CDR3: TGTGCCAGCAGCTTAGATCGGTGGACAAACATTCAGTACTTC. Translation gives CASSLDRWTNIQYF.

In this sample, this clonotype turned up many times. The rearrangement joins TRBV18 to TRBJ2-3, with 8 bases aligning to TRBD1. This CDR3 is built from 16 residues. The ends lost 4 bases at V and 0 bases at J; junction bases unmatched: 6. The germline V gene has CDR1 KGHSH and CDR2 LQKENI. Written as DNA, the CDR3 is TGTGCCAGCTCACACCTGGACAGGGCTAGCACAGATACGCAGTATTTT. Protein product: CASSHLDRASTDTQYF.

This clonotype was seen ten or more times. This chain connects TRBV19 to TRBJ2-2; D is unresolved. The CDR3 spans 14 residues. V was pared by 7 bases and J by 7 bases, with 16 bases between. From germline, CDR1 is LNHDA and CDR2 SQIVND (reference sequence). The CDR3 nucleotides are TGTGCCAGTACGGACGCCGGGTGGAGCGGGGAGCTGTTTTTT. The encoded protein is CASTDAGWSGELFF.

The chain uses TRBV10-2 and TRBJ2-7; 10 positions agree with TRBD2. The V gene's germline CDR1 is WSHSY and CDR2 SAAADI. The CDR3 spans 13 residues. Germline trimming cut 4 bases from V and 5 bases from J; bases unmatched to any gene: 2. In DNA, the CDR3 is TGCGCCAGCAGTGCACTAGCGGGGAACGAGCAGTACTTC. Its translation: CASSALAGNEQYF.

This clonotype was found many times. The rearrangement links TRBV12-3 or TRBV12-4 to TRBJ1-6; unclear D gene. The CDR3 is 17 residues long. The V gene lost 5 bases and the J gene lost 0 bases, with 14 bases spanning the gap. The CDR3 loop is CASSPRSMNSYNSPLHF. CDR3 bases: TGTGCCAGCAGTCCACGATCCATGAACTCCTATAATTCACCCCTCCACTTT.

The V gene is TRBV7-8, the J gene TRBJ1-1; D possibly corresponds to TRBD1 (6 bases). Trimming removed 4 bases from V and 3 bases from J, with 21 bases in between. The germline V gene has CDR1 SGHVS and CDR2 FQNEAQ. There are 17 residues in the CDR3. The CDR3 sequence is CASSSLRGAGVYTEAFF. DNA for the CDR3: TGTGCCAGCAGCTCCCTGCGTGGTGCAGGGGTGTACACTGAAGCTTTCTTT.

V is TRBV6-5 and J is TRBJ1-6, with D possibly TRBD1 on 5 matching bases. The CDR3 loop spans 13 amino acids. Germline CDR1 reads MNHEY; CDR2 reads SVGAGI. Trimming left V 8 bases short and J 4 bases short, with 9 bases between. CDR3 nucleotide sequence: TGTGCCAGCCTCGCAGGGTATAATTCACCCCTCCACTTT. Protein product: CASLAGYNSPLHF.

This clonotype was seen many times. The chain employs TRBV13 and TRBJ2-5; the match to TRBD1 covers 8 bases. Looked up from germline, CDR1 is PRHDT and CDR2 is FYEKMQ (reference sequence). Losses at the gene ends were 5 bases for V and 1 base for J; bases not matched to a gene: 3. This CDR3 is built from 14 residues. CDR3 DNA: TGTGCCAGCAGCCCTGGACAGGGCCAAGAGACCCAGTACTTC. This sequence encodes CASSPGQGQETQYF.

The rearrangement links TRBV7-8 to TRBJ2-1, with TRBD2 matching over 7 bases. Unmatched junction bases numbered 12, after V lost 5 bases and J lost 8 bases. The CDR3 extends over 15 amino acids. The germline V gene has CDR1 SGHVS and CDR2 FQNEAQ. CDR3 nucleotide sequence: TGTGCCAGCAGCCCCAGGACTAGGATGAACGATGAGCAGTTCTTC. This encodes CASSPRTRMNDEQFF.

V is TRBV5-1 and J is TRBJ1-6, with D possibly matching TRBD1 (5 bases). Trimming cost V 4 bases and J 3 bases, with 14 bases left between them. CDR1 is SGHRS and CDR2 is YFSETQ in the germline V gene. CDR3 length: 16 residues. This CDR3 reads CASSLDTGFYNSPLHF. Written as DNA, the CDR3 is TGCGCCAGCAGCCTTGACACAGGCTTCTATAATTCACCCCTCCACTTT.